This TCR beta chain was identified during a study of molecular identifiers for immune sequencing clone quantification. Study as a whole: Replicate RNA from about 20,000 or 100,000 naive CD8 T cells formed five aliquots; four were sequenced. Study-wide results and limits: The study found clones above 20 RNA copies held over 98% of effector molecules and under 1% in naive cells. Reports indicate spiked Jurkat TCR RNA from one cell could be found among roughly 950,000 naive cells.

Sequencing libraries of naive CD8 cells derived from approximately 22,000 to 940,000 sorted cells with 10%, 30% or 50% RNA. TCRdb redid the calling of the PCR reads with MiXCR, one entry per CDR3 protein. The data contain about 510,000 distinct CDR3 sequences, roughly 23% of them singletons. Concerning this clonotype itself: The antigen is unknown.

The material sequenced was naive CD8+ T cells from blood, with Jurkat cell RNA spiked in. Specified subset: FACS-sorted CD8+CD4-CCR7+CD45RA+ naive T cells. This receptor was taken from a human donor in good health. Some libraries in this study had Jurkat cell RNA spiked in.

The CDR3 sequence: CASSLDATGYYEQYF. The CDR3 DNA reads TGTGCCAGCAGCTTAGATGCGACAGGGTACTACGAGCAGTACTTC. J is TRBJ2-7 and V is TRBV11-2; 7 positions match TRBD1. This CDR3 comprises 15 residues. V gave up 0 bases and J gave up 3 bases; unmatched junction bases: 5. The germline CDR1 and CDR2 sequences are SGHAT and FQNNGV.